The T cell receptor beta chain under discussion was sequenced for a study of shared clonotypes between healthy human individuals. The protocol was immunoSEQ multiplex PCR, while the TCRdb copy is restricted to in-frame clones and leaves out a portion. The sample contains hundreds of thousands of clones, 70% to 80% of which appear only once. V was shortened by 0 bases and J by 3 bases, with 10 bases between the two germline ends. Germline V lookup: CDR1 SGDLS, CDR2 YYNGEE. CDR3 size: 15 residues. The specimen sequenced was PBMCs. The chain is built from TRBV9 and TRBJ2-1; perhaps D is TRBD1 or TRBD2 (6 bases each). This TCR was recovered from a woman between 35 and 50 years old in good health. Some clones in this sample may be carry-over from other donors' samples. The CDR3 DNA reads TGTGCCAGCAGCGTAGCCGGGGGCGTCTACAATGAGCAGTTCTTC. Translated: CASSVAGGVYNEQFF. The whole variable domain, filled in from reference TRBV9 and TRBJ2-1, reads DSGVTQTPKHLITATGQRVTLRCSPRSGDLSVYWYQQSLDQGLQFLIQYYNGEERAKGNILERFSAQQFPDLHSELNLSSLELGDSALYFCASSVAGGVYNEQFFGPGTRLTVL.